This record looks at one TCR beta chain sequence and its context. Cohorts were determined from participant-reported clinical history. This entry belongs to a study of blood T cell repertoires in COVID-19. The wider study: The cDNA or gDNA used as material had been derived from T cells, B-cell-depleted T cells, or PBMCs.

The table came from immunoSEQ multiplex PCR; TCRdb's copy has only in-frame clones and leaves some out. The sample lists around 240,000 clones, 75% to 90% occurring once. The CDR3 has 13 amino acids. Germline assignment: CDR1 WNHNN and CDR2 SYGVQD (reference sequence). The V end was cut by 5 bases, the J end by 6 bases, with 11 bases between. The origin of this receptor is a woman aged 45 to 65 who had recovered from COVID-19. This sequence joins TRBV10-1 and TRBJ1-5; D is undetermined. The sample consisted of PBMCs or T cells enriched from blood (not recorded which). CDR3 protein: CASSRGVGQPQHF. For the CDR3, the DNA is TGCGCCAGCAGTAGAGGAGTCGGTCAGCCCCAGCATTTT.